This is a list of T cell receptor beta chains from one sample in a study of blood T cell repertoires in COVID-19. Method: immunoSEQ multiplex PCR; TCRdb's copy keeps in-frame clones and lacks some. The sample includes about 99,000 clones, more than 75% seen only once; the top ten take over 20%. The sequenced sample was peripheral blood. The receptors here all came from a man aged 55 to 69 with acute or convalescent COVID-19. The CDR3 runs from the conserved cysteine through the conserved F or W. The D gene is left open where the match is weak. Only part of the rows carry a size: once, few, many, or a class if the clone is expanded.

>-|TRBJ2-1|-|TRBV3-1/TRBV3-2
TGTGCCAGCAGCCAAGAAGGGAGGGAGCAGTTCTTC
CASSQEGREQFF
>-|TRBJ1-1|-|TRBV7-9
TGTGCCAGCAGCCCCCTGACAGGCTTCAACACTGAAGCTTTCTTT
CASSPLTGFNTEAFF
>-|TRBJ2-7|TRBD2|TRBV18
TGTGCCAGCTCTCGGGACTACTCCTACGAGCAGTACTTC
CASSRDYSYEQYF
>once|TRBJ1-1|-|TRBV27
TGTGCCAGCAGTTTCACAGGGTCTGTGGGAGCTTTCTTT
CASSFTGSVGAFF
>once|TRBJ2-1|-|TRBV5-1
TGCGCCAGCAGCTTGGCAGATAGCTTCAATGAGCAGTTCTTC
CASSLADSFNEQFF
>-|TRBJ2-2|-|TRBV10-3
TGTGCCATCAGTGTCAATCCGGCAGGCACCGGGGAGCTGTTTTTT
CAISVNPAGTGELFF
>few|TRBJ2-1|TRBD1|TRBV7-9
TGTGCCAGCAGTTCTTCAGGGGGCGGTTCCTACAATGAGCAGTTCTTC
CASSSSGGGSYNEQFF
>-|TRBJ2-7|TRBD1|TRBV5-1
TGCGCCAGCAGAGGGGGCGAATACGAGCAGTACTTC
CASRGGEYEQYF
>-|TRBJ1-3|-|TRBV18
TGTGCCAGCTCACAGCAGGGAAGCACTGGAAACACCATATATTTT
CASSQQGSTGNTIYF
>-|TRBJ2-2|TRBD2|TRBV28
TGTGCCAGCAGTTTCGGCGGGAGAACCACCGGGGAGCTGTTTTTT
CASSFGGRTTGELFF
>-|TRBJ1-4|-|TRBV5-4
TGTGCCAGCAGCCCTGGAGGGCGTCCCGCTGAAAAACTGTTTTTT
CASSPGGRPAEKLFF
>few|TRBJ2-7|TRBD2|TRBV28
TGTGCCAGCAGTATAGAAGCGGGAGGCAAACCCTACGAGCAGTACTTC
CASSIEAGGKPYEQYF
>few|TRBJ2-5|TRBD1|TRBV29-1
TGCAGCGCCACAGGGGACGCGGAGACCCAGTACTTC
CSATGDAETQYF
>-|TRBJ2-2|TRBD1|TRBV5-4
TGTGCCAGCAGCTTGGCAGGGACAGCCAACACCGGGGAGCTGTTTTTT
CASSLAGTANTGELFF
>-|TRBJ1-2|-|TRBV28
TGTGCCAGCAGTTTGCGTCCGATCTATGGCTACACCTTC
CASSLRPIYGYTF
>-|TRBJ2-4|-|TRBV19
TGTGCCAGTAGGAAACAGGGAGAACTAGCCAAAAACATTCAGTACTTC
CASRKQGELAKNIQYF
>-|TRBJ1-1|-|TRBV4-1
TGCGCCAGCAAAGTAGCGGGGATAAACACTGAAGCTTTCTTT
CASKVAGINTEAFF
>-|TRBJ2-5|TRBD2|TRBV29-1
TGCAGCGTTGGCGGGGGGCGTGAGACCCAGTACTTC
CSVGGGRETQYF
>-|TRBJ1-4|-|TRBV5-1
TGCGCCAGCAGCTTGGGAACAGCAACTAATGAAAAACTGTTTTTT
CASSLGTATNEKLFF
>once|TRBJ1-3|TRBD1|TRBV5-5
TGTGCCAGCAGGACAGGGGCGGCTGGAAACACCATATATTTT
CASRTGAAGNTIYF
>-|TRBJ2-4|TRBD1|TRBV6-6
TGTGCCAGCGGGACAGGGGATTTTGGAACAAACATTCAGTACTTC
CASGTGDFGTNIQYF
>-|TRBJ2-1|-|TRBV27
TGTGCCAGCAGTTCAATAGATTTGTCCTACAATGAGCAGTTCTTC
CASSSIDLSYNEQFF
>-|TRBJ2-1|TRBD1|TRBV4-1
TGCGCCAGCAGCCAAGACGCTCCAGGGGGACAGGGGTCCTACAATGAGCAGTTCTTC
CASSQDAPGGQGSYNEQFF
>-|TRBJ1-1|-|TRBV7-9
TGTGCCAGCAGCTTACCGGGCAGAGGGAGGACTGAAGCTTTCTTT
CASSLPGRGRTEAFF
>-|TRBJ1-4|-|TRBV6-6
TGTGCCAGCAGTTCACAAATCAATGAAAAACTGTTTTTT
CASSSQINEKLFF
>once|TRBJ1-2|-|TRBV5-1
TGCGCCAGCAGCTTGGCCCAGAACTATGGCTACACCTTC
CASSLAQNYGYTF
>few|TRBJ1-4|-|TRBV29-1
TGCAGCGTTGAACTTGACAGAACTGGCCTGTTTTTT
CSVELDRTGLFF
>once|TRBJ1-4|-|TRBV27
TGTGCCAGCAGTTTTGACAGAGTTAATGAAAAACTGTTTTTT
CASSFDRVNEKLFF
>-|TRBJ1-2|-|TRBV27
TGTGCCAGCAGTTTACCCCCTGTAGAGGGTCCTAACTATGGCTACACCTTC
CASSLPPVEGPNYGYTF
>-|TRBJ2-5|-|TRBV3-1/TRBV3-2
TGTGCCAGCAGCCAAGATAAAGAGACCCAGTACTTC
CASSQDKETQYF
>-|TRBJ1-1|TRBD1|TRBV18
TGTGCCAGCTCACCAAGACAGGGGGCGAGGACTGAAGCTTTCTTT
CASSPRQGARTEAFF
>-|TRBJ1-2|-|TRBV6-6
TGTGCCAGCAGCTCCGGGTACCCCTATGGCTACACCTTC
CASSSGYPYGYTF
>-|TRBJ1-1|TRBD1|TRBV5-1
TGCGCCAGCAGCCCGGCCGGGACAGGGGACGGAACTGAAGCTTTCTTT
CASSPAGTGDGTEAFF
>-|TRBJ2-5|-|TRBV18
TGTGCCAGCTCACCAATGGCCAGCCAAGAGACCCAGTACTTC
CASSPMASQETQYF
>-|TRBJ2-3|TRBD2|TRBV5-4
TGTGCCAGCAGCTTCCGGCGGGCGGGAGGGATAGATACGCAGTATTTT
CASSFRRAGGIDTQYF
>-|TRBJ1-1|-|TRBV18
TGTGCCAGCTCACCACCCAGTCGCGGGAACACTGAAGCTTTCTTT
CASSPPSRGNTEAFF
>-|TRBJ1-3|-|TRBV12-2
TGTGCAAGTCGCACCCGGACAGGATTCTCTGGAAACACCATATATTTT
CASRTRTGFSGNTIYF
>-|TRBJ2-1|-|TRBV9
TGTGCCAGCAGCTCGGGCTACAATGAGCAGTTCTTC
CASSSGYNEQFF
>few|TRBJ1-5|TRBD1|TRBV18
TGTGCCAGCTCACCGGGACAGGTTCTCAATCAGCCCCAGCATTTT
CASSPGQVLNQPQHF
>-|TRBJ2-5|-|TRBV4-3
TGCGCCAGCAGCCAAGTTGTTAAGCGTGTGGAGACCCAGTACTTC
CASSQVVKRVETQYF
>-|TRBJ2-1|TRBD2|TRBV28
TGTGCCAGCAGACGTACTAGCGGGGCCGACGGTGAGCAGTTCTTC
CASRRTSGADGEQFF
>-|TRBJ1-2|TRBD1|TRBV3-1/TRBV3-2
TGTGCCAGCAGCCGGACAGGGCCCGACTATGGCTACACCTTC
CASSRTGPDYGYTF